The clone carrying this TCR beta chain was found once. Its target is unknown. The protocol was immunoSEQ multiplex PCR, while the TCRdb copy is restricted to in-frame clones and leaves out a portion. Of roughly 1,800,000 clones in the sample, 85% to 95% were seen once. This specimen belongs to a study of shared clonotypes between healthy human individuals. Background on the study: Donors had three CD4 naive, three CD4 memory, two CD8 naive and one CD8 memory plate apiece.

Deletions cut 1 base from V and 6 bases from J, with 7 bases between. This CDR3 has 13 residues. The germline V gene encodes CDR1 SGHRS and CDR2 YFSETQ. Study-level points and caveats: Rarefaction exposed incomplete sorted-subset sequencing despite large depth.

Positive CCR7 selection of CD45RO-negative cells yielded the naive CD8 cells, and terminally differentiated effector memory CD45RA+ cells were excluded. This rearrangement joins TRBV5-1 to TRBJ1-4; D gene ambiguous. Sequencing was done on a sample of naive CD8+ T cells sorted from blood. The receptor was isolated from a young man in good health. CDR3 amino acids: CASSLQLYEKLFF. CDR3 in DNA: TGCGCCAGCAGCTTGCAACTGTATGAAAAACTGTTTTTT. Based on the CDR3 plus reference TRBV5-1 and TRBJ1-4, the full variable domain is KAGVTQTPRYLIKTRGQQVTLSCSPISGHRSVSWYQQTPGQGLQFLFEYFSETQRNKGNFPGRFSGRQFSNSRSEMNVSTLELGDSALYLCASSLQLYEKLFFGSGTQLSVL.